These 18 T cell receptor beta chains originate from one sample sequenced in a study of T cells in Graves' hyperthyroidism and ophthalmopathy. RNA transcripts served as the template for amplifying TCR beta CDR3 regions. During a first-round RT-PCR of the TCR CDR3, the HTBI primer set was used. TCRdb recomputed calls from the multiplex PCR reads with MiXCR, one row per CDR3 protein. Here the sample spans approximately 600,000 distinct CDR3 sequences, roughly 17% being singletons. The sample was blood. These receptors all stem from a woman under 40 with Graves' hyperthyroidism.

This clonotype was detected ten times or more. The chain is built from TRBV2 and TRBJ1-5; D gene ambiguous. Germline loops: CDR1 SNHLY, CDR2 FYNNEI. V lost 4 bases and J 6 bases, leaving 10 bases between the germline ends. This CDR3 has 13 amino acids. The CDR3 spells CASSASEGQPQHF. The CDR3 DNA sequence: TGTGCCAGCAGTGCCTCCGAAGGTCAGCCCCAGCATTTT. The full variable domain, in which reference TRBV2 and TRBJ1-5 provide the parts outside the CDR3, is EPEVTQTPSHQVTQMGQEVILRCVPISNHLYFYWYRQILGQKVEFLVSFYNNEISEKSEIFDDQFSVERPDGSNFTLKIRSTKLEDSAMYFCASSASEGQPQHFGDGTRLSIL.

This clonotype was observed many times. The genes are TRBV2 and TRBJ2-2; D gene ambiguous. The V gene's germline CDR1 is SNHLY and CDR2 FYNNEI. The CDR3 consists of 13 residues. Trimming took 6 bases from V and 5 from J, leaving 10 bases between them. The CDR3: CASRGLWTGELFF. The CDR3 bases are TGTGCCAGCAGGGGATTGTGGACCGGGGAGCTGTTTTTT.

The chain carries TRBV20-1 and TRBJ2-3; the match to TRBD2 covers 9 bases. With 6 bases clipped from V and 3 bases from J, the junction kept 7 bases outside the gene matches. The CDR3 runs 14 residues. Germline CDR1 is DFQATT and CDR2 is SNEGSKA (reference sequence). CDR3 coding DNA: TGCAGTGCCCTCGGCGGGAGGGGTACAGATACGCAGTATTTT. The encoded protein is CSALGGRGTDTQYF.

The J gene is TRBJ2-2, the V gene TRBV14, with 8 bases identical to TRBD2. The length of the CDR3 is 21 residues. Unmatched junction bases numbered 17, after V lost 0 bases and J lost 2 bases. Germline loops: CDR1 SGHDN, CDR2 FVKESK. The CDR3 DNA is TGTGCCAGCAGCCAAGAATTCTCGGGACTAGAAGAGGGAATTAACACCGGGGAGCTGTTTTTT. Residues: CASSQEFSGLEEGINTGELFF.

At least ten counts were recorded for this clonotype. The gene calls are TRBV2 and TRBJ2-7; 7 nucleotides match TRBD2. This CDR3 has 14 residues. V was clipped by 1 base and J by 3 bases; unmatched bases: 3. Germline loops: CDR1 SNHLY, CDR2 FYNNEI. CDR3 coding DNA: TGTGCCAGCAGTGAAGGCGGGGGTTTCTACGAGCAGTACTTC. Translating it yields CASSEGGGFYEQYF.

This clonotype was seen at least ten times. V gene TRBV2 combines with J gene TRBJ2-1, with 7 bases matching TRBD2. Trimming took 7 bases from V and 15 from J; bases not matched to a gene: 12. Germline lookup yields CDR1 SNHLY and CDR2 FYNNEI. CDR3 size: 12 residues. DNA of the CDR3: TGTGCCAGCATCGAACTAGCGTTCGGTGGGTTCTTC. Its protein product is CASIELAFGGFF.

Many counts were recorded for this clonotype. V is TRBV5-6 and J is TRBJ1-1, with 8 bases aligning to TRBD1. The CDR3 has 15 residues. V shed 2 bases and J 4 bases; nucleotides not matched to a gene: 7. Germline V gene data show CDR1 as SGHDT and CDR2 as YYEEEE. CDR3 sequence reads: CASSFPTTGGTEAFF. CDR3 DNA sequence: TGTGCCAGCAGCTTCCCAACCACAGGGGGCACTGAAGCTTTCTTT. The full variable domain, with the rest looked up from reference TRBV5-6 and TRBJ1-1, is DAGVTQSPTHLIKTRGQQVTLRCSPKSGHDTVSWYQQALGQGPQFIFQYYEEEERQRGNFPDRFSGHQFPNYSSELNVNALLLGDSALYLCASSFPTTGGTEAFFGQGTRLTVV.

This clonotype was counted many times. This chain joins TRBV27 and TRBJ2-3, with TRBD2 matching over 9 bases. J gave up 2 bases and V 4 bases, and 4 bases lay outside the gene matches. Germline CDR1 and CDR2: MNHEY and SMNVEV (reference sequence). The CDR3 loop spans 15 amino acids. The CDR3 is CASSWAGGFTDTQYF. CDR3 sequence (DNA): TGTGCCAGCAGTTGGGCGGGAGGGTTCACAGATACGCAGTATTTT.

This clonotype was seen a single time. Since the CDR3 does not end with the conserved phenylalanine or tryptophan, this likely comes from a read error. This sequence joins TRBV10-3 and TRBJ1-1, with 7 nucleotides matching TRBD1. V lost 8 bases, J lost 4 bases, and 1 base stayed unmatched. From germline, CDR1 is ENHRY and CDR2 SYGVKD. The CDR3 is made up of 11 amino acids. This CDR3 reads CAIQGGTEAFL. CDR3 nucleotides: TGTGCCATCCAGGGGGGCACTGAAGCTTTCCTT.

This clonotype was seen repeatedly, ten times or more. This rearrangement joins TRBV11-1 to TRBJ2-7, with 7 positions matching TRBD1. The trim removed 4 bases at V and 3 bases at J, leaving 3 bases unmatched. The length of the CDR3 is 13 residues. Germline V CDR1 and CDR2: SGHAT, FQDESV (reference sequence). CDR3 loop: CASSSDRYYEQYF. The CDR3 bases are TGTGCCAGCAGCTCGGACAGGTACTACGAGCAGTACTTC. Variable domain in full (rest from reference TRBV11-1 and TRBJ2-7): EAEVAQSPRYKITEKSQAVAFWCDPISGHATLYWYRQILGQGPELLVQFQDESVVDDSQLPKDRFSAERLKGVDSTLKIQPAELGDSAMYLCASSSDRYYEQYFGPGTRLTVT.

Details on this clonotype: Relative to the germline gene, one junction end is altered; a read error may explain this. DNA for the CDR3: TGTGCCAGCAGCTTATTCGGTGATACGCCGTATTTT. Its protein product is CASSLFGDTPYF. This chain links TRBV11-2 with TRBJ2-3; no definite D call. Per germline, CDR1 SGHAT and CDR2 FQNNGV. The CDR3 covers 12 residues.

This clonotype was found many times. V gene TRBV28 combines with J gene TRBJ2-1, with 12 bases matching TRBD2. The CDR3 extends over 16 amino acids. Germline-derived CDR1 and CDR2 are MDHEN and SYDVKM. Unmatched junction bases numbered 9, after V lost 5 bases and J lost 7 bases. CDR3 in amino acids: CASSPPGLAGRNEQFF. The DNA of the CDR3 is TGTGCCAGCAGTCCCCCCGGACTAGCGGGAAGAAATGAGCAGTTCTTC.

In regard to this clonotype: This could be a read error, since a much larger clone is one nucleotide away. Here the CDR3 DNA reads TGTGCCAGCAGCCAAGAAGGGGCGAACACCGGGGAGCTGTTTTTT. The encoded protein is CASSQEGANTGELFF. This chain connects TRBV3-1 to TRBJ2-2; perhaps TRBD1 as D (5 bases). The CDR3 runs 15 residues. The V end lost 0 bases, the J end lost 0 bases, and 5 bases lay between the germline ends. Germline V gene data show CDR1 as LGHDT and CDR2 as YNNKEL (reference sequence). Full variable domain (missing parts from reference TRBV3-1 and TRBJ2-2): DTAVSQTPKYLVTQMGNDKSIKCEQNLGHDTMYWYKQDSKKFLKIMFSYNNKELIINETVPNRFSPKSPDKAHLNLHINSLELGDSAVYFCASSQEGANTGELFFGEGSRLTVL.

This rearrangement joins TRBV5-1 to TRBJ2-5; D remains ambiguous. The CDR3 loop spans 14 amino acids. Germline V gene data show CDR1 as SGHRS and CDR2 as YFSETQ. Trimming stripped 4 bases from V and 1 base from J, with 11 bases between. CDR3 protein: CASSIDGVQETQYF. CDR3 nucleotide sequence: TGCGCCAGCAGCATCGACGGCGTCCAAGAGACCCAGTACTTC.

The rearrangement links TRBV20-1 to TRBJ1-4; 10 bases match TRBD1. Germline V gene lookup returns CDR1 DFQATT and CDR2 SNEGSKA (reference sequence). The CDR3 spans 13 residues. With V trimmed by 5 bases and J by 8 bases, 5 bases remained unmatched. CDR3 in DNA: TGCAGTGCTCGACAGGGGGCGAGAGAAAAACTGTTTTTT. Its protein product is CSARQGAREKLFF.

The table lists this clonotype with a few counts. The chain employs TRBV5-6 and TRBJ1-1; D is undetermined. The length of the CDR3 is 12 residues. V lost 4 bases, J lost 6 bases, and 10 bases lay in between. Germline CDR1 is SGHDT and CDR2 is YYEEEE. As DNA, the CDR3 is TGTGCCAGCAGCCGCGATGGGGCTGAAGCTTTCTTT. Protein sequence: CASSRDGAEAFF.

A few counts support this clonotype. The J gene is TRBJ2-2, the V gene TRBV19; 12 bases align to TRBD2. V was pared by 11 bases and J by 4 bases, with 11 bases of the junction left unmatched. The CDR3 is 16 amino acids. CDR1 and CDR2 (germline): LNHDA, SQIVND (reference sequence). The CDR3, as DNA: TGTGCCTCTACCCCTAGCGGGAGGGGTCGCACCGGGGAGCTGTTTTTT. As protein: CASTPSGRGRTGELFF. The full variable domain, its missing parts supplied by reference TRBV19 and TRBJ2-2, is DGGITQSPKYLFRKEGQNVTLSCEQNLNHDAMYWYRQDPGQGLRLIYYSQIVNDFQKGDIAEGYSVSREKKESFPLTVTSAQKNPTAFYLCASTPSGRGRTGELFFGEGSRLTVL.

This clonotype was picked up many times. This chain uses TRBV28 with TRBJ2-1; no clear D. V was shortened by 7 bases and J by 0 bases, with 10 bases between the two germline ends. Germline loops: CDR1 MDHEN, CDR2 SYDVKM. CDR3 length: 14 amino acids. The CDR3 loop is CASTPDLSYNEQFF. CDR3 coding DNA: TGTGCCAGCACCCCGGACCTCTCCTACAATGAGCAGTTCTTC. Filled out from reference TRBV28 and TRBJ2-1, the complete variable domain reads DVKVTQSSRYLVKRTGEKVFLECVQDMDHENMFWYRQDPGLGLRLIYFSYDVKMKEKGDIPEGYSVSREKKERFSLILESASTNQTSMYLCASTPDLSYNEQFFGPGTRLTVL.